These T cell receptor beta chains were read from a single sample in a study of blood T cell repertoires in COVID-19. Sequencing used immunoSEQ multiplex PCR; TCRdb keeps in-frame clones, though not all of them. In the table there are roughly 230,000 clones, about 88% of which are singletons. The sequencing sample was made of peripheral blood. The source is a woman in her 40s who had recovered from COVID-19. CDR3s include the opening cysteine and the closing phenylalanine or tryptophan. D genes are given only for firm matches.

TRBV27	TRBJ2-7	TRBD1	CASSPDRGWYYEQYF
TRBV7-9	TRBJ1-1	TRBD1	CASSYRTGGNTEAFF
TRBV5-5	TRBJ1-4	TRBD1	CASSARDRSAKLFF
TRBV11-2	TRBJ2-2	NA	CASSLIRGTGELFF
TRBV19	TRBJ1-6	TRBD1	CATPRTGSRLYNSPLHF
TRBV2	TRBJ1-2	TRBD1	CASSFGTEKYGYTF
TRBV5-1	TRBJ1-4	TRBD1	CASSIQGSNEKLFF
TRBV6-5	TRBJ1-6	NA	CASGRGLANSPLHF
TRBV18	TRBJ2-3	TRBD2	CASSRGQRGIREDTQYF
TRBV4-1	TRBJ1-2	TRBD1	CASSRLTGIYGYTF
TRBV7-9	TRBJ1-1	TRBD1	CASSAPDRASTEAFF
TRBV7-2	TRBJ2-1	NA	CASAQRQTYNEQFF
TRBV19	TRBJ2-1	NA	CASRRGGDEQFF
TRBV9	TRBJ2-1	NA	CASSDRTLGGNEQFF
TRBV6-5	TRBJ1-4	NA	CASSYRPDFTGGRLFF
TRBV6-5	TRBJ1-6	NA	CASSSGSSYNSPLHF
TRBV5-1	TRBJ2-2	NA	CASSLGRENGELFF
TRBV6-2/TRBV6-3	TRBJ2-1	TRBD1	CASSPYAQGANNEQFF
TRBV6-2/TRBV6-3	TRBJ2-2	NA	CASSYTGIGTGELFF
TRBV29-1	TRBJ1-2	TRBD1	CSVEPPGQEGGGYTF
TRBV9	TRBJ1-6	NA	CASSGETGYNSPLHF
TRBV30	TRBJ1-2	NA	CAWSVQGGYGYTF
TRBV27	TRBJ2-3	TRBD2	CASSLLAVPDTQYF
TRBV19	TRBJ2-3	TRBD2	CASRPAGYDRDADTQYF
TRBV30	TRBJ1-6	NA	CAWSVPGVGNSPLHF
TRBV28	TRBJ2-3	TRBD2	CASSFLGLAGATDTQYF
TRBV9	TRBJ2-2	TRBD2	CASSKTSAGELFF
TRBV2	TRBJ1-4	TRBD1	CAIQQGTTNEKLFF
TRBV7-8	TRBJ2-1	TRBD1	CASSEDRIGGNEQFF
TRBV20-1	TRBJ2-7	TRBD2	CSASLWRGGLYEQYF
TRBV19	TRBJ2-3	NA	CASSATGTDTQYF
TRBV6-6	TRBJ2-5	TRBD2	CASSLGAGVETQYF
TRBV4-1	TRBJ1-2	TRBD1	CASSQDQATGGRVYGYTF
TRBV7-7	TRBJ2-1	TRBD1	CASSPGTGSNEQFF
TRBV5-3	TRBJ1-4	NA	CARSLSVVTNEKLFF
TRBV6-5	TRBJ2-3	TRBD2	CASSYAAGGPDTQYF
TRBV5-1	TRBJ2-5	TRBD1	CASSTGQAGQETQYF
TRBV14	TRBJ1-2	TRBD1	CASSQGTGARYGYTF
TRBV19	TRBJ1-3	NA	CASSARSGNTIYF
TRBV12-3/TRBV12-4	TRBJ1-5	NA	CASGWGDQPQHF
TRBV30	TRBJ1-2	NA	CAWSVAGGYTF
TRBV3-1/TRBV3-2	TRBJ1-4	NA	CASSHRGGEKLFF
TRBV19	TRBJ2-3	TRBD2	CASSEPGLGADTQYF
TRBV6-5	TRBJ2-5	TRBD2	CASRLERGEVTQYF
TRBV28	TRBJ1-3	TRBD1	CASSFSLGGGNTIYF
TRBV5-6	TRBJ2-1	TRBD2	CASSRTSGRVLEQFF
TRBV19	TRBJ1-5	NA	CASGGAQPQHF
TRBV5-3	TRBJ1-5	TRBD1	CARSRDRGMSNQPQHF
TRBV5-6	TRBJ2-2	TRBD2	CASYSLAGVVGELFF
TRBV3-1/TRBV3-2	TRBJ2-1	NA	CASSQVVGDHGQFF
TRBV10-3	TRBJ1-2	TRBD1	CAISSGQGNYGYTF
TRBV27	TRBJ2-5	NA	CASRSGPGETQYF
TRBV30	TRBJ1-3	NA	CAWRSFVTGKFRNTIYF
TRBV12-3/TRBV12-4	TRBJ2-1	NA	CASSPGFNEQFF
TRBV5-1	TRBJ2-1	TRBD2	CASTSGSSSYNEQFF
TRBV7-6	TRBJ2-2	NA	CASSFADSSNTGELFF